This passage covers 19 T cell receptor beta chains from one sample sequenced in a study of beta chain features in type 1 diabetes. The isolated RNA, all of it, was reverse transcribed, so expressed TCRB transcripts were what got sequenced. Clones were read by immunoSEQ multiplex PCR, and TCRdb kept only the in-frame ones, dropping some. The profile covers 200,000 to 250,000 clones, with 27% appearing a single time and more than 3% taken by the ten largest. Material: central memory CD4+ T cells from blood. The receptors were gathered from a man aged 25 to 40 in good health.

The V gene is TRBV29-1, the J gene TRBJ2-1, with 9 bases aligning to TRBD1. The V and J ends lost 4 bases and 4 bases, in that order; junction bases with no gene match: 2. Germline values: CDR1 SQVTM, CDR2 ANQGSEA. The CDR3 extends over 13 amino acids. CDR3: CSVVTGGYNEQFF. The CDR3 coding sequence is TGCAGCGTTGTGACAGGGGGGTACAATGAGCAGTTCTTC.

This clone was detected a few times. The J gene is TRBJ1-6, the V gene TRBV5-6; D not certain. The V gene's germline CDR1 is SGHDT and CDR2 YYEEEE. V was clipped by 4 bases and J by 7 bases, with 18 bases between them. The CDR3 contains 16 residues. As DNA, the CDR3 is TGTGCCAGCAGCCCCAAAGGCACTTCGGGGAATTCACCCCTCCACTTT. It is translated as CASSPKGTSGNSPLHF. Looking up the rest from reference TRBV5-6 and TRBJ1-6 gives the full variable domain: DAGVTQSPTHLIKTRGQQVTLRCSPKSGHDTVSWYQQALGQGPQFIFQYYEEEERQRGNFPDRFSGHQFPNYSSELNVNALLLGDSALYLCASSPKGTSGNSPLHFGNGTRLTVT.

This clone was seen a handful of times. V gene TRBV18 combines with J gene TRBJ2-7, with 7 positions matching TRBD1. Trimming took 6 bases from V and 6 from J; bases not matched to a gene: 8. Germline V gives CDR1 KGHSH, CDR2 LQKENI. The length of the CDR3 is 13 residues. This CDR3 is CASSSGQESEQYF. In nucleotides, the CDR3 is TGTGCCAGCTCGTCCGGACAGGAAAGCGAGCAGTACTTC.

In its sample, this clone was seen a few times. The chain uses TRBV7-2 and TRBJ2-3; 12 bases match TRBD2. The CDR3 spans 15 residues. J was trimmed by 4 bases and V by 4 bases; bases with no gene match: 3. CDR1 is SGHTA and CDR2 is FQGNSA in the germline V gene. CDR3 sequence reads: CASSSLAGGADTQYF. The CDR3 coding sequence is TGTGCCAGCAGCTCACTAGCGGGAGGTGCAGATACGCAGTATTTT.

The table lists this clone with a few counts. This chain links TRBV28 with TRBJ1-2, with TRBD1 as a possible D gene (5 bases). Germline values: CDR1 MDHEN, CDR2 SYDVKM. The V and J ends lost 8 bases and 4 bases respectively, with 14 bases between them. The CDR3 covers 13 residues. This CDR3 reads CASRGGTGYGYTF. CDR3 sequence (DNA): TGTGCCAGCCGAGGAGGGACGGGCTATGGCTACACCTTC.

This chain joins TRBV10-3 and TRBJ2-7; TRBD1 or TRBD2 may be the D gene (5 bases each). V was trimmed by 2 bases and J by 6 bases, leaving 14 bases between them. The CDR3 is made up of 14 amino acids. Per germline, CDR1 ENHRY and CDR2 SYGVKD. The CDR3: CAISETRDPLEQYF. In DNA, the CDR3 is TGTGCCATCAGTGAGACCAGGGACCCTCTCGAGCAGTACTTC.

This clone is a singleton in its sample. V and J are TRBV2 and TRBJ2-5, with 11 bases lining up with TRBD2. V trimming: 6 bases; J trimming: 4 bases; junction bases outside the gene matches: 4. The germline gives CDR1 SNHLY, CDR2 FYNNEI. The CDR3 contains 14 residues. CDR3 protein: CASSVGLAGETQYF. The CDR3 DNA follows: TGTGCCAGCAGCGTCGGACTAGCGGGAGAGACCCAGTACTTC.

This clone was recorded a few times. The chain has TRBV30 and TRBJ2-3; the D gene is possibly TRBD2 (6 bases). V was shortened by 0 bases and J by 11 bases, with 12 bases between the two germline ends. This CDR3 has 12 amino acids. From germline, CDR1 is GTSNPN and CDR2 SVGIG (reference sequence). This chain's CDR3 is CAWSVTAGGQYF. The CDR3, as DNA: TGTGCCTGGAGTGTAACGGCCGGGGGGCAGTATTTT.

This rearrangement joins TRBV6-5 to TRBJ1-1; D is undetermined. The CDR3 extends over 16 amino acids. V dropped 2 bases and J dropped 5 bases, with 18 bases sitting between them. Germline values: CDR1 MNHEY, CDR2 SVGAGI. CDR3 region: CASSYRPASARTEAFF. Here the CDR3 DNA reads TGTGCCAGCAGTTACCGCCCTGCCAGTGCGAGGACTGAAGCTTTCTTT.

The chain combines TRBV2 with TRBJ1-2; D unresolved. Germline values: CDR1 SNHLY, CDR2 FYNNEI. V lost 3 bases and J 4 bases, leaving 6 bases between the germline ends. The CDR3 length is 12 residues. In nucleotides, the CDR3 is TGTGCCAGCAGTGAGTCGGCCTATGGCTACACCTTC. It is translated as CASSESAYGYTF.

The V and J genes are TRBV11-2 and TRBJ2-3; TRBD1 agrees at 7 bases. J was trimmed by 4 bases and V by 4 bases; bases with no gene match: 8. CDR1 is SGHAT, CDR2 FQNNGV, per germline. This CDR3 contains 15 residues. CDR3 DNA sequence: TGTGCCAGCAGCTCGAACAGGGGATTCGCAGATACGCAGTATTTT. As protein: CASSSNRGFADTQYF.

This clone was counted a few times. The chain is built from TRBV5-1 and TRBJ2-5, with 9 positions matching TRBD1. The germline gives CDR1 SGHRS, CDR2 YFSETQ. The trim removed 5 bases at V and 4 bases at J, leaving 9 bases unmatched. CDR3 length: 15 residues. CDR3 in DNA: TGCGCCAGCAGAAAGGGGGACAGGGTCATAGAGACCCAGTACTTC. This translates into CASRKGDRVIETQYF.

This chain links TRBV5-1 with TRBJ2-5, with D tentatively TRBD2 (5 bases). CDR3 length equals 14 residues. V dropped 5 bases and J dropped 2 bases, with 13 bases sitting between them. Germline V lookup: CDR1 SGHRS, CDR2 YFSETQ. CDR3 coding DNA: TGCGCCAGCAGTGTCGGGGATACTCAAGAGACCCAGTACTTC. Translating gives CASSVGDTQETQYF.

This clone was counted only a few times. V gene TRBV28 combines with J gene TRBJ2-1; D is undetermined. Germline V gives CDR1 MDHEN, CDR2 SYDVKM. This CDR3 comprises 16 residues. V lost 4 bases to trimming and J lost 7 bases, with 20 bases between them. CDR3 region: CASSSSGARARNEQFF. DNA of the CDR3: TGTGCCAGCAGTTCCTCCGGAGCGAGAGCAAGGAATGAGCAGTTCTTC.

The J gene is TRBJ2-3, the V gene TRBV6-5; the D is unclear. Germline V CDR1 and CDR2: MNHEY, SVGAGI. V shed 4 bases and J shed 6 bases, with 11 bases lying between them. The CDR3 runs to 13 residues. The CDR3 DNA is TGTGCCAGCAGTTCGAATCTCGGGGATACGCAGTATTTT. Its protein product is CASSSNLGDTQYF.

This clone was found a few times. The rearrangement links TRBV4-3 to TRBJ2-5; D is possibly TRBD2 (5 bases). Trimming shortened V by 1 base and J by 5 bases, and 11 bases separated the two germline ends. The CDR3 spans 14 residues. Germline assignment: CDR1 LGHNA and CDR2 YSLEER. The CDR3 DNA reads TGCGCCAGCAGCCAAGCTCGAGGGTCGGAGACCCAGTACTTC. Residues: CASSQARGSETQYF.

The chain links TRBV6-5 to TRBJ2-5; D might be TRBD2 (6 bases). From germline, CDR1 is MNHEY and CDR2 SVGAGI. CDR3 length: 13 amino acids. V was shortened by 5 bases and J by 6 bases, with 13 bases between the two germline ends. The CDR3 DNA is TGTGCCAGCAGTGGAGGGCTAGGACAGACCCAGTACTTC. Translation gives CASSGGLGQTQYF.

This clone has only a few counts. Here the CDR3 reads CASSLRQGRAKNIQYF. CDR3 coding DNA: TGTGCCAGCAGCTTACGGCAGGGGAGGGCCAAAAACATTCAGTACTTC. The chain links TRBV13 to TRBJ2-4; tentatively, D is TRBD1 or TRBD2 (6 bases each). V lost 2 bases, J lost 1 base, and 12 bases lay in between. The CDR3 is made up of 16 amino acids. Germline V gene lookup returns CDR1 PRHDT and CDR2 FYEKMQ (reference sequence).

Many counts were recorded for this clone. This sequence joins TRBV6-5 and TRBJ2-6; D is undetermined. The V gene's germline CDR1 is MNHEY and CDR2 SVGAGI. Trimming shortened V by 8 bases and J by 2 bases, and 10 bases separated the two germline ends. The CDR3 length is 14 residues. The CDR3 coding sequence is TGTGCCAGCGGCCCTCCCACTGGGGCCAACGTCCTGACTTTC. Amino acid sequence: CASGPPTGANVLTF.